This section outlines one T cell receptor (beta chain) sequence together with its context. This clone was recorded once. Which antigen it targets is not known. No base quality information exists; no much larger clone differs at one position. This specimen comes from a study of blood T cell repertoires in COVID-19 (dated by TCRdb to 2020 to 2021). Regarding the research as a whole: Collaborator samples came from the United States, Italy and Spain and covered acute and convalescent phases of COVID-19. Where available, HLA class I and class II types were taken from metadata supplied by the sample provider and were not determined by assay-based typing. The sample metadata nearly always contained a de-identified subject ID, COVID-19 status, age in years and sex. A freely available public database, intended as a resource for researchers studying the immune response to SARS-CoV-2, is where the repertoires were released. The prospective study material was composed of cDNA or gDNA derived from T cells, B-cell-depleted T cells, or PBMCs. The samples were drawn from the first 160 participants of the ongoing ImmuneRACE study and from some 1,300 subjects provided by 6 global collaborators. The dataset comprised deeply sampled blood TCRbeta repertoires from subjects exposed to, actively infected with, or recovered from COVID-19. Overall study results and their limits: Clinical and demographic metadata were provided uncurated, with the amount varying by source and participant.

Taken from cysteine to phenylalanine, the CDR3 has 17 residues. The DNA shown is the 51-base CDR3, in frame from base 1. CDR1 and CDR2 were assigned from the germline V gene as KGHDR and SFDVKD. V has 5 bases trimmed and J has 6 bases trimmed; junction bases matching no gene number 16. TCRbeta CDR3 regions were amplified from genomic DNA by means of the immunoSEQ Assay, a bias-controlled multiplex PCR. On the authors' methods: The number of nucleated cells in each sample was estimated from the amplification of reference gene primers within the assay. Sequence reads were collapsed and filtered to measure the absolute abundance of every unique TCRbeta CDR3 rearrangement. For each sample, productive Simpson clonality was calculated as the square root of Simpson's diversity index over productive rearrangements. Here the immuneACCESS table is served through TCRdb, limited to in-frame sequences with V and J called. Missing clones are a known gap in these copies; in checked studies unresolved V genes cover under half, and the rest lacks a known reason. V and J calls and clone size are those listed in that table; D and trimming were worked out from the DNA. The sample profile shows around 320,000 clones; 85% to 95% of them were found once. The biggest ten clones account for roughly 3.6% of the sample.

Participants in the prospective study were enrolled through a virtual design, were aged roughly 18 to 100 years, and lived in about 25 United States geographic areas. Cohort assignment in the prospective study relied on participant-reported clinical history from a screening survey and a study questionnaire. Exposed participants had been in contact with someone with a PCR-confirmed or clinician-diagnosed COVID-19 case within 2 weeks of study entry. Each participant in the prospective study had whole blood, serum and a nasopharyngeal or oropharyngeal swab collected by mobile phlebotomists. Over an approximately two-month period, participants in the prospective study had the option of providing additional blood draws and questionnaires. Blood samples from the prospective study were shipped frozen or at room temperature prior to DNA extraction.

The sequence links TRBV24-1 to TRBJ1-2, with TRBD1 matching 8 junction bases. Sequencing was performed on PBMCs or T cells enriched from blood (not recorded which). The sequence derives from a woman younger than 45 who had been exposed to COVID-19. The CDR3 has the sequence CATSAPVAGQGCDGYTF. The nucleotides read TGTGCCACCAGTGCTCCCGTCGCCGGACAGGGATGCGATGGCTACACCTTC.